This is a list of T cell receptor beta chains from one sample in a study of cytomegalovirus exposure and HLA in healthy donors. The repertoire was sequenced with immunoSEQ multiplex PCR; TCRdb's copy has only in-frame clones and lacks some. The data show approximately 210,000 clones, 86% seen once. Sequenced sample: PBMCs. The receptors stem from a woman under 30 in good health and CMV-seronegative. Each CDR3 is given with its conserved first and last residue. D genes are given only for firm matches. Clone size is stated in some rows and not others, as once, few, many or a class when expanded.

>NA|TRBV25-1|TRBJ2-4|NA
CASSDSRLAKNIQYF
TGTGCCAGCAGTGATTCCCGGTTAGCCAAAAACATTCAGTACTTC
>NA|TRBV18|TRBJ1-1|TRBD1
CASSRQGMNTEAFF
TGTGCCAGCTCACGACAGGGGATGAACACTGAAGCTTTCTTT
>NA|TRBV5-6|TRBJ1-2|NA
CASSDPEAVYNYGYTF
TGTGCCAGCAGCGATCCCGAAGCCGTCTATAACTATGGCTACACCTTC
>few|TRBV5-4|TRBJ1-2|NA
CASSFQAAANYGYTF
TGTGCCAGCAGCTTCCAGGCAGCAGCTAACTATGGCTACACCTTC
>NA|TRBV5-1|TRBJ2-2|NA
CASIPSGKEGMGELFF
TGCGCCAGCATACCCTCAGGGAAGGAGGGTATGGGGGAGCTGTTTTTT
>NA|TRBV7-8|TRBJ2-1|NA
CASSSTGSYNEQFF
TGTGCCAGCAGCTCGACAGGCTCCTACAATGAGCAGTTCTTC
>NA|TRBV30|TRBJ1-6|TRBD1
CAWSTGTGYPASLSYNSPLHF
TGTGCCTGGAGCACCGGGACAGGCTACCCCGCATCCCTCTCCTATAATTCACCCCTCCACTTT
>NA|TRBV9|TRBJ2-5|NA
CASSVATQAPKETQYF
TGTGCCAGCAGCGTAGCGACTCAAGCACCGAAAGAGACCCAGTACTTC
>few|TRBV16|TRBJ1-1|NA
CASSHRARDTEAFF
TGTGCCAGCAGCCACAGGGCTCGGGACACTGAAGCTTTCTTT
>once|TRBV15|TRBJ2-1|NA
CATSRDLGGSSYNEQFF
TGTGCCACCAGCAGAGATTTGGGGGGAAGCTCCTACAATGAGCAGTTCTTC
>NA|TRBV19|TRBJ2-3|TRBD2
CASSEAGAPDTQYF
TGTGCCAGTAGTGAAGCGGGAGCCCCTGATACGCAGTATTTT
>few|TRBV25-1|TRBJ1-2|NA
CASNQGQGGNYGYTF
TGTGCCAGCAATCAGGGGCAGGGTGGGAACTATGGCTACACCTTC
>NA|TRBV7-9|TRBJ2-5|TRBD2
CASSFGAGGPETQYF
TGTGCCAGCAGCTTCGGCGCGGGGGGGCCAGAGACCCAGTACTTC
>NA|TRBV5-4|TRBJ1-1|NA
CASSEGAKDTEAFF
TGTGCCAGCAGCGAAGGGGCGAAGGACACTGAAGCTTTCTTT
>NA|TRBV10-2|TRBJ1-2|TRBD1
CASSETQGVYTF
TGCGCCAGCAGTGAGACACAGGGGGTCTACACCTTC
>NA|TRBV19|TRBJ1-5|NA
CATRDKINQPQHF
TGTGCCACCCGAGACAAAATCAATCAGCCCCAGCATTTT
>once|TRBV14|TRBJ2-2|NA
CASSQVRYANTGELFF
TGTGCCAGCAGCCAAGTGCGCTACGCGAACACCGGGGAGCTGTTTTTT
>once|TRBV2|TRBJ1-2|TRBD1
CASNRGDGYTF
TGTGCCAGCAACAGGGGGGATGGCTACACCTTC
>NA|TRBV27|TRBJ1-6|NA
CASTGRAYNSPLHF
TGTGCCAGCACCGGCAGGGCGTATAATTCACCCCTCCACTTT
>NA|TRBV5-1|TRBJ2-1|TRBD1
CASSFGKTGVEQFF
TGCGCCAGCAGCTTTGGGAAGACAGGGGTAGAGCAGTTCTTC
>few|TRBV2|TRBJ2-7|NA
CASSVSTYEQYF
TGTGCCAGCAGTGTCAGTACCTACGAGCAGTACTTC
>NA|TRBV20-1|TRBJ1-6|NA
CSARVGGPLHF
TGCAGTGCTAGAGTGGGGGGACCCCTCCACTTT
>NA|TRBV11-2|TRBJ2-6|NA
CASSYNRVGANVLTF
TGTGCCAGCAGCTATAACAGGGTGGGGGCCAACGTCCTGACTTTC
>NA|TRBV7-9|TRBJ1-2|NA
CASSLAPARALYGYTF
TGTGCCAGCAGCTTAGCCCCAGCCAGGGCGCTTTATGGCTACACCTTC
>NA|TRBV6-5|TRBJ2-3|TRBD2
CASRTSGGVNTQYF
TGTGCCAGCAGGACTAGCGGGGGGGTAAATACGCAGTATTTT